This TCR beta chain emerged from a study of shared clonotypes between healthy human individuals. Study conclusions and caveats: Larger estimated richness was generally seen in naive subsets than in memory subsets. Generation of non-shared clonotypes was less probable than generation of clonotypes shared by all four donors.

The V gene lost 4 bases and the J gene lost 8 bases, with 24 bases spanning the gap. The V gene's germline CDR1 is MNHEY and CDR2 SVGAGI. This CDR3 has 16 residues. Per sorted-subset replicate PCR, input was 200 to 250 ng DNA, representing some 30,000 T cell genomes. Per the original data handling: With immunoSEQ giving junction-only sequences and no quality scores, filtering differed. TCRdb's table, derived via immunoSEQ multiplex PCR, lists solely in-frame clones and lacks some. That table furnishes V, J and clone size, whereas the DNA furnished D and trimming. Of approximately 530,000 clones detected, about 96% appear once; the ten largest clones hold about 0.059%. With respect to this clone: The antigen is unknown.

The receptor's source is a woman under 40 in good health. Material for sequencing was naive CD4+ T cells sorted from blood. The subset is: CD45RA+ positively selected. The chain couples TRBV6-5 to TRBJ2-7, with D tentatively TRBD2 (5 bases). CDR3: CASSLGITGNGSKQYF. The CDR3 bases are TGTGCCAGCAGTTTAGGAATTACCGGGAACGGGTCGAAGCAGTACTTC.